Presented here are 22 T cell receptor beta chains from one specimen sequenced in a study of human T cells and chemical hapten exposure. In TCRdb, the RACE reads were re-called with MiXCR into one record per CDR3 protein. The sample lists around 110,000 distinct CDR3 sequences; roughly 12% were seen once. The time point was: patch test 3, about 24 weeks after DPC sensitization. Stated treatment: therapeutic diphenylcyclopropenone sensitization with weekly scalp DPC. Sequenced here: whole blood, sampled in connection with sensitization to the hapten diphenylcyclopropenone (DPC). These receptors were obtained from a woman in her 50s with alopecia areata. Some clones in this sample may be carry-over from other donors' samples.

To note about this clonotype: A read error is possible here, since a much larger clone lies one base away. The J gene is TRBJ1-1, the V gene TRBV29-1; 8 bases agree with TRBD1. The CDR3 totals 13 residues. V gave up 4 bases and J gave up 5 bases; unmatched junction bases: 6. CDR1 and CDR2 from the germline V gene are SQVTM and ANQGSEA. The CDR3 DNA sequence: TGCAGCGTTGCTGGACAGGGAATGACTGAAGCTTTCTTT. Protein: CSVAGQGMTEAFF.

This clonotype was observed many times. The CDR3 loop reads CASSLQGSTDTQYF. The CDR3 DNA reads TGTGCCAGCAGCTTACAGGGATCCACAGATACGCAGTATTTT. V gene TRBV28 combines with J gene TRBJ2-3, with D possibly matching TRBD1 (6 bases). V was cut by 6 bases and J by 2 bases, with 12 bases left in between. The length of the CDR3 is 14 residues. Germline CDR1 MDHEN, CDR2 SYDVKM.

The chain joins TRBV7-2 to TRBJ1-6; D remains ambiguous. The germline V gene encodes CDR1 SGHTA and CDR2 FQGNSA. The CDR3 contains 13 residues. The germline V and J ends were trimmed by 8 bases and 10 bases, with 15 bases remaining between them. DNA for the CDR3: TGTGCCAGCCTGTTGGACCGTCGATCACCCCTCCACTTT. This translates into CASLLDRRSPLHF.

A note on this clonotype: This may come from a read error, since a much larger clone is one base off. The V gene is TRBV20-1, the J gene TRBJ2-4; possibly TRBD1 for D (5 bases). From germline, CDR1 is DFQATT and CDR2 SNEGSKA (reference sequence). Trimming cost V 6 bases and J 10 bases, with 16 bases left between them. CDR3 length equals 12 residues. CDR3 coding DNA: TGCAGTGCCAGTAGGCAGGGTAAGATTCAGTACTTC. It translates to CSASRQGKIQYF.

This chain joins TRBV18 and TRBJ1-2; weak D call: TRBD1 (5 bases). CDR1 KGHSH and CDR2 LQKENI come from the germline V gene. Trimming stripped 2 bases from V and 5 bases from J, with 9 bases between. The CDR3 contains 13 residues. In nucleotides, the CDR3 is TGTGCCAGCTCACCAGGGGCAGGGTATGGCTACACCTTC. Its translation is CASSPGAGYGYTF.

The CDR3 coding sequence is TGTGCCAGCAGTTTACACAGGTGTGGCATTGGAAACACCATATATTTT. This gives the protein CASSLHRCGIGNTIYF. V usage is TRBV12-3 or TRBV12-4 and J usage is TRBJ1-3; D is possibly TRBD1 (5 bases). The CDR3 is 16 amino acids. The V end was cut by 2 bases, the J end by 3 bases, with 14 bases between.

This clonotype was seen ten or more times. The gene calls are TRBV6-1 and TRBJ2-2; D unclear. This CDR3 is 16 amino acids long. Germline CDR1 MNHNS, CDR2 SASEGT. V was shortened by 0 bases and J by 4 bases, with 12 bases between the two germline ends. CDR3 residues: CASSEASQAVTGELFF. CDR3 nucleotides: TGTGCCAGCAGTGAAGCGTCTCAGGCGGTCACCGGGGAGCTGTTTTTT.

The chain recombines TRBV10-3 with TRBJ1-2; D not certain. Germline V gene data show CDR1 as ENHRY and CDR2 as SYGVKD. The length of the CDR3 is 12 residues. V lost 7 bases and J lost 3, with 9 bases in between. The chain's CDR3 is CAINDGYYGYTF. In DNA form, the CDR3 reads TGTGCCATCAATGACGGCTACTATGGCTACACCTTC.

This clonotype was counted at least ten times. The V and J genes are TRBV20-1 and TRBJ2-7; unclear D gene. Trimming took 1 base from V and 3 from J, leaving 4 bases between them. In germline, CDR1 is DFQATT, CDR2 SNEGSKA (reference sequence). This CDR3 has 11 residues. The CDR3 bases are TGCAGTGCTAGAGGCGTCTACGAGCAGTACTTC. This encodes CSARGVYEQYF.

On this clonotype: A much larger clone lies one base from this, so it may be a read error. V and J are TRBV20-1 and TRBJ2-5; perhaps TRBD1 as D (5 bases). CDR1 DFQATT and CDR2 SNEGSKA come from the germline V gene (reference sequence). Trimming cost V 5 bases and J 1 base, with 11 bases left between them. This CDR3 has 13 residues. This CDR3 reads CSAGTGCQETQYF. The CDR3 bases are TGCAGTGCTGGCACAGGTTGCCAAGAGACCCAGTACTTC.

This clonotype was found a few times. The rearrangement links TRBV4-2 to TRBJ2-7, with D hard to call. The CDR3 runs to 13 residues. Germline CDR1 and CDR2: LGHNA and YNFKEQ. Trimming pared 8 bases from V and 6 bases from J, leaving 17 bases between. In DNA, the CDR3 is TGTGCCAGCTCTCCCCCCGAGCGCAGCGAGCAGTACTTC. Translated: CASSPPERSEQYF.

The V and J genes are TRBV7-9 and TRBJ1-1, with 10 bases matching TRBD1. Per germline, CDR1 SEHNR and CDR2 FQNEAQ (reference sequence). J gave up 5 bases and V 1 base, and 4 bases lay outside the gene matches. The CDR3 runs to 15 residues. In DNA, the CDR3 is TGTGCCAGCAGCTTAGGGGACAGGGGAGGGACTGAAGCTTTCTTT. Translation: CASSLGDRGGTEAFF. Full variable domain (outside the CDR3, taken from reference TRBV7-9 and TRBJ1-1): DTGVSQNPRHKITKRGQNVTFRCDPISEHNRLYWYRQTLGQGPEFLTYFQNEAQLEKSRLLSDRFSAERPKGSFSTLEIQRTEQGDSAMYLCASSLGDRGGTEAFFGQGTRLTVV.

The chain employs TRBV5-6 and TRBJ2-3; 9 bases fit TRBD2. This CDR3 contains 16 residues. After removal of 0 bases from V and 1 base from J, the junction contained 3 bases not matched to a gene. CDR1 and CDR2 (germline): SGHDT, YYEEEE. Written as DNA, the CDR3 is TGTGCCAGCAGCTTGGTAGCGGGGGCCTGCACAGATACGCAGTATTTT. It translates to CASSLVAGACTDTQYF. The whole variable domain, filled in from reference TRBV5-6 and TRBJ2-3, reads DAGVTQSPTHLIKTRGQQVTLRCSPKSGHDTVSWYQQALGQGPQFIFQYYEEEERQRGNFPDRFSGHQFPNYSSELNVNALLLGDSALYLCASSLVAGACTDTQYFGPGTRLTVL.

J is TRBJ2-5 and V is TRBV13; TRBD2 matches 12 bases. This CDR3 comprises 17 residues. The V segment lost 0 bases and the J segment 8 bases; nucleotides outside the gene matches: 10. Germline V CDR1 and CDR2: PRHDT, FYEKMQ (reference sequence). The CDR3 nucleotides read TGTGCCAGCAGCTTAGGCCCCGGACTAGCGGGACTAAGTACCCAGTACTTC. Its protein is CASSLGPGLAGLSTQYF.

V and J are TRBV7-9 and TRBJ2-5; weak D call: TRBD2 (6 bases). Germline V gene lookup returns CDR1 SEHNR and CDR2 FQNEAQ (reference sequence). V was clipped by 6 bases and J by 7 bases, with 24 bases between them. This CDR3 comprises 16 residues. DNA of the CDR3: TGTGCCAGCAGGGTCGGGGGAGGAGGACGTGCTGGGACCCAGTACTTC. It is translated as CASRVGGGGRAGTQYF.

This clonotype was counted many times. This sequence joins TRBV12-3 or TRBV12-4 and TRBJ2-2; TRBD1 agrees at 12 bases. The CDR3 is 15 amino acids. V lost 10 bases, J lost 8 bases, and 11 bases stayed unmatched. The CDR3 nucleotides are TGTGCCACCACGCCGGGACAGGGGGCGACGGGGGAGCTGTTTTTT. Translation gives CATTPGQGATGELFF.

This chain connects TRBV11-2 to TRBJ2-2; D not certain. Germline CDR1 SGHAT, CDR2 FQNNGV. The CDR3 length is 16 residues. The V end was cut by 4 bases, the J end by 0 bases, with 12 bases between. CDR3 sequence reads: CASSSYSPTNTGELFF. In DNA, the CDR3 is TGTGCCAGCAGCTCTTACAGCCCCACGAACACCGGGGAGCTGTTTTTT.

This chain uses TRBV27 with TRBJ2-7, with D unresolved. This CDR3 spans 13 amino acids. The ends were cut back, 5 bases at V and 2 bases at J, with 10 bases in the middle. Looked up from germline, CDR1 is MNHEY and CDR2 is SMNVEV (reference sequence). CDR3: CASSPGPPYEQYF. The DNA of the CDR3 is TGTGCCAGCAGTCCCGGACCCCCCTACGAGCAGTACTTC.

This rearrangement joins TRBV11-2 to TRBJ2-7; weak D call: TRBD1 (6 bases). V was shortened by 0 bases and J by 1 base, with 10 bases between the two germline ends. The CDR3 length is 15 residues. Looked up from germline, CDR1 is SGHAT and CDR2 is FQNNGV. The CDR3 loop reads CASSLEQGRSYEQYF. The DNA for the CDR3 is TGTGCCAGCAGCTTAGAACAGGGACGATCCTACGAGCAGTACTTC.

This clonotype appeared a few times. The rearrangement uses TRBV29-1 and TRBJ1-1; the D is unclear. This CDR3 spans 13 amino acids. CDR1 is SQVTM and CDR2 is ANQGSEA in the germline V gene. Trimming removed 4 bases from V and 1 base from J, with 10 bases in between. CDR3 residues: CSVVKSSNTEAFF. CDR3 coding DNA: TGCAGCGTTGTCAAGTCATCGAACACTGAAGCTTTCTTT.

This clonotype was counted between two and nine times. V gene TRBV30 combines with J gene TRBJ2-3; TRBD2 agrees at 10 bases. The trim removed 4 bases at V and 3 bases at J, leaving 10 bases unmatched. The CDR3 loop spans 16 amino acids. Germline assignment: CDR1 GTSNPN and CDR2 SVGIG (reference sequence). The CDR3 here is CAWTQKPSGRTDTQYF. DNA of the CDR3: TGTGCCTGGACCCAGAAACCTAGCGGGAGAACAGATACGCAGTATTTT.

The table lists this clonotype with a few counts. This sequence joins TRBV6-5 and TRBJ1-1, with D perhaps matching TRBD1 (6 bases). This CDR3 is built from 15 residues. The V gene lost 0 bases and the J gene lost 5 bases, with 13 bases spanning the gap. Germline-derived CDR1 and CDR2 are MNHEY and SVGAGI. CDR3 residues: CASSYSRGGGTEAFF. Written as DNA, the CDR3 is TGTGCCAGCAGTTACTCGAGGGGAGGGGGGACTGAAGCTTTCTTT.